Sequencing of this T cell receptor (beta chain) was carried out in a study of T cell repertoires in cytomegalovirus infection. Study-level background: Public signatures in TCR beta pointed to CMV infection and matching HLA type. Study-level points and caveats: Summed public TCR beta family frequency identified CMV carriers bearing the relevant HLA. Clonotypes of TCR beta that were HLA-C-restricted and CMV-specific dominated the ex vivo response.

A few counts support this clonotype. Its antigen is not known. TCRdb fed the reads into MiXCR, producing one record per CDR3 protein. The table shows some 97,000 distinct CDR3 sequences, with less than 25% occurring only once. Germline CDR1 SEHNR, CDR2 FQNEAQ (reference sequence). The CDR3 consists of 15 residues. The V end was cut by 0 bases, the J end by 2 bases, with 8 bases between. The V and J genes are TRBV7-9 and TRBJ2-1; possible D gene TRBD1, 6 bases. The sample consisted of CD8+ T cells from PBMCs. The receptor was derived from a human donor in good health (CMV status not recorded). Some clones in this sample may be carry-over from other donors' samples. The CDR3: CASSLAGAAYNEQFF. As DNA, the CDR3 is TGTGCCAGCAGCTTAGCGGGGGCTGCCTACAATGAGCAGTTCTTC.